This record concerns one T cell receptor beta chain sequence. Its cognate antigen has yet to be identified. No base-level quality is on record; no much larger clone is a single base apart. Following the CD25, CD56 and CD294 bead selections, the CD4+CD25-CD294- flow-through was collected as the Th1 cells. Miltenyi superparamagnetic beads coated with subset-specific monoclonal antibodies were used to isolate the T cell subsets. All T cell populations were isolated from peripheral blood. Ficoll separation was used to obtain mononuclear cells from whole blood, after which anti-CD14 microbeads were used to deplete monocytes. The isolated cell populations were resuspended in RNAprotect reagent immediately. The library relied on multiplex PCR. Sequenced using a 454 GS FLX. TCR alpha and beta CDR3 regions were amplified from mRNA by semiquantitative ARM-PCR. In ARM-PCR, tagged nested gene-specific primers were used first, and exponential amplification was then carried out by communal superprimers. Exonuclease was used to remove the nested primers before the first-round PCR products went through the second amplification round. Sequencing of the amplicons was performed on the 454 platform, which allows millions of DNA fragments to be sequenced rapidly without cloning bias. A read counted as effective if the read could be mapped to both V and J germline segments. The authors' pipeline ran thus. IRmap was used to assign reads to germline V, D and J segments, relying on pyromap, a Smith-Waterman modification adapted to 454 sequencing errors. D-beta assignments were filtered with cutoffs set at the 99th percentile of alignment scores obtained from simulated random sequences. CDR3 was defined as the amino acids lying between the conserved V-segment Y[YFLI]C motif and the J-segment [FW]GXGT motif. Repertoire diversity was estimated with a compound Poisson process model previously applied to large-scale EST data. A procedure for detecting cross-contamination was applied so that sample contamination could be argued against as the origin of shared CDR3s. In-frame beta chains were kept once TCRdb had trimmed the public reads at Q25 with fastp and called clones with MiXCR. Entries that share a CDR3 protein sequence are merged under the most common genes and DNA. TCRdb, rather than the study authors, made the V and J calls. Recorded for this sample are under 15,000 distinct CDR3 sequences; around 70% of them occurred a single time. The top ten clones comprise about 27% of the sample.

The sample is drawn from a study of relationships among human T cell subsets (dated 2010 in TCRdb). For the study in its entirety: The study sequenced eight distinct T cell populations from blood: pan T, CD8 cytotoxic, regulatory, Th1, Th2, naive plus transitional, activated and memory cells. The full study reports these points: Over 60% of CD8+ cytotoxic sequences were found to belong to clones with over 100 reads, whereas few such clones were observed in the regulatory and Th2 subsets. The bead-based sorting could not exclude a CD4+CD8+ double-positive population. Across the seven subsets, no statistically significant differences turned up in V, D and J usage, CDR3 length, or N-nucleotide additions. Substantial sharing of CDR3s among Th1, Th2 and regulatory T cells was interpreted as suggestive of stochastic cell fate choices.

CDR1 DFQATT and CDR2 SNEGSKA were looked up in the germline V gene (reference sequence). Reading from cysteine to phenylalanine, the CDR3 counts 16 amino acids. The DNA shown is the 48-base CDR3, in frame from base 1. V lost 5 bases and J lost 1 base, and the count of bases not matched to a germline gene is 11. This TCR was recovered from a man aged 40-55 years in good health. The V and J segments used are TRBV20-1 and TRBJ1-5, and 7 bases in between align with TRBD1. Input material: CD4+ Th1 cells sorted from blood. The intended sense of this specimen's cell subset or site label: CD4+CD25-CD294- T helper 1 cells. Read as DNA, the sequence is TGCAGTGCTTCCTCCGACAGGGTTGGCAGCAATCAGCCCCAGCATTTT. The resulting protein is CSASSDRVGSNQPQHF.